The rows below give T cell receptor beta chains drawn from one sample of a study of T cells of healthy individuals. TCRdb called the 5' RACE reads again in MiXCR, with one record for every CDR3 protein. The sample contains around 63,000 distinct CDR3 sequences, about 17% of which appear only once. The receptors derive from a human donor in good health. CDR3s include the opening cysteine and the closing phenylalanine or tryptophan. D genes are given only for firm matches. Expanded clones are given a class, and other clones once, few, many or no size at all.

size	D	V	J	CDR3	DNA
NA	NA	TRBV20-1	TRBJ2-3	CSARGTLGDTSTDTQYF	TGCAGTGCTAGAGGGACCCTGGGGGACACTAGCACAGATACGCAGTATTTT
NA	NA	TRBV20-1	TRBJ1-1	CSATFVGARAEAFF	TGCAGTGCTACTTTTGTAGGGGCTCGCGCTGAAGCTTTCTTT
few	TRBD1	TRBV5-1	TRBJ1-1	CASSSGTENTEAFF	TGCGCCAGCAGCTCCGGGACAGAGAACACTGAAGCTTTCTTT
many	NA	TRBV2	TRBJ2-7	CASRPSDSYEQYF	TGTGCCAGCAGGCCAAGCGACTCCTACGAGCAGTACTTC
NA	TRBD1	TRBV20-1	TRBJ2-3	CSARGTGLSTDTQYF	TGCAGTGCTAGAGGGACAGGCTTAAGCACAGATACGCAGTATTTT
many	TRBD1	TRBV11-3	TRBJ2-2	CASSRGQENTGELFF	TGTGCCAGCAGCCGGGGACAGGAGAACACCGGGGAGCTGTTTTTT
NA	TRBD2	TRBV6-2/TRBV6-3	TRBJ2-4	CASRTSGAKNIQYF	TGTGCCAGCAGAACTAGCGGAGCCAAAAACATTCAGTACTTC
NA	NA	TRBV2	TRBJ2-5	CASKGRETQYF	TGTGCCAGCAAAGGGCGAGAGACCCAGTACTTC
many	TRBD2	TRBV19	TRBJ2-1	CASSAQAGPSYNEQFF	TGTGCCAGTAGTGCTCAAGCGGGACCCTCCTACAATGAGCAGTTCTTC
NA	TRBD1	TRBV12-3/TRBV12-4	TRBJ2-7	CASSLTGSYEQYF	TGTGCCAGCAGTTTGACAGGGTCCTACGAGCAGTACTTC
many	NA	TRBV3-1	TRBJ1-6	CASSPTPGFPLHF	TGTGCCAGCAGCCCGACGCCGGGATTCCCCCTCCACTTT
NA	NA	TRBV5-1	TRBJ1-1	CASSLGENTEAFF	TGCGCCAGCAGCTTGGGAGAGAACACTGAAGCTTTCTTT
many	NA	TRBV19	TRBJ2-7	CASSIGGSPREQYF	TGTGCCAGTAGTATTGGTGGGTCACCCCGGGAGCAGTACTTC
many	NA	TRBV7-9	TRBJ1-4	CASSPFSRGYGEKLFF	TGTGCCAGCAGCCCCTTCTCAAGGGGCTATGGAGAAAAACTGTTTTTT
many	NA	TRBV15	TRBJ1-5	CATSRGLARGQPQHF	TGTGCCACCAGCAGAGGATTAGCGCGCGGTCAGCCCCAGCATTTT
few	TRBD1	TRBV6-6	TRBJ2-1	CASSYLDRDEQFF	TGTGCCAGCAGTTACCTGGACAGGGATGAGCAGTTCTTC
NA	NA	TRBV10-3	TRBJ1-4	CAIRGQDEKLFF	TGTGCCATCAGGGGGCAGGATGAAAAACTGTTTTTT
NA	TRBD1	TRBV6-6	TRBJ2-2	CASSRDRSNTGELFF	TGTGCCAGCAGCCGGGACAGATCGAACACCGGGGAGCTGTTTTTT
many	NA	TRBV10-3	TRBJ2-5	CAISEPGLETQYF	TGTGCCATCAGTGAGCCCGGGCTCGAGACCCAGTACTTC
many	NA	TRBV28	TRBJ2-2	CASTPYDTGELFF	TGTGCCAGCACCCCTTACGACACCGGGGAGCTGTTTTTT
many	NA	TRBV2	TRBJ1-4	CASSDRGTANEKLFF	TGTGCCAGCAGTGATAGGGGAACGGCTAATGAAAAACTGTTTTTT
NA	NA	TRBV29-1	TRBJ2-3	CSVEGMTGTNTDTQYF	TGCAGCGTTGAAGGAATGACAGGAACCAACACAGATACGCAGTATTTT
NA	NA	TRBV5-6	TRBJ2-2	CASSRENTGELFF	TGTGCCAGTAGCCGAGAGAACACCGGGGAGCTGTTTTTT
NA	NA	TRBV6-2/TRBV6-3	TRBJ1-1	CASSYGGSVGTEAFF	TGTGCCAGCAGTTACGGGGGCAGTGTTGGAACTGAAGCTTTCTTT
many	TRBD2	TRBV12-3/TRBV12-4	TRBJ2-3	CASSSIAGGSTDTQYF	TGTGCCAGCAGTTCCATAGCGGGAGGTAGCACAGATACGCAGTATTTT
many	NA	TRBV4-1	TRBJ1-2	CASRRVNLRGSGNNYGYTF	TGCGCCAGCCGCCGCGTCAACCTCAGGGGTTCAGGAAATAACTATGGCTACACCTTC
NA	NA	TRBV6-2/TRBV6-3	TRBJ1-5	CASSYVGIDRPQHF	TGTGCCAGCAGTTACGTGGGCATAGACCGGCCCCAGCATTTT
NA	TRBD2	TRBV28	TRBJ2-1	CASSFVIAGLAYNEQFF	TGTGCCAGCAGCTTTGTAATCGCGGGACTAGCCTACAATGAGCAGTTCTTC
NA	NA	TRBV27	TRBJ1-2	CASSAQYGTNYGYTF	TGTGCCAGCAGTGCCCAATATGGGACTAACTATGGCTACACCTTC
NA	TRBD2	TRBV28	TRBJ2-3	CASRPGLASDTQYF	TGTGCCAGCAGGCCAGGACTAGCGTCAGATACGCAGTATTTT
many	NA	TRBV28	TRBJ2-3	CASSTTRGFSTDTQYF	TGTGCCAGCAGCACGACTCGAGGGTTTAGCACAGATACGCAGTATTTT
NA	NA	TRBV27	TRBJ2-1	CASTWNNEQFF	TGTGCCAGCACCTGGAACAATGAGCAGTTCTTC
NA	NA	TRBV5-4	TRBJ1-2	CASSYWGIGGYTF	TGTGCCAGCAGCTACTGGGGGATCGGCGGCTACACCTTC
many	TRBD1	TRBV20-1	TRBJ1-5	CSASWTGGNQPQHF	TGCAGTGCAAGCTGGACAGGCGGCAATCAGCCCCAGCATTTT
medium-sized	NA	TRBV7-2	TRBJ1-5	CASSLDLTEQPQHF	TGTGCCAGCAGCTTAGACCTTACTGAGCAGCCCCAGCATTTT
NA	NA	TRBV29-1	TRBJ2-1	CSVPRGVSYNEQFF	TGCAGCGTTCCGAGGGGAGTCTCCTACAATGAGCAGTTCTTC
few	NA	TRBV20-1	TRBJ1-6	CSALSSGVNSPLHF	TGCAGTGCTCTCTCGTCGGGGGTGAATTCACCCCTCCACTTT
few	TRBD2	TRBV2	TRBJ2-1	CASSEALPGGEQFF	TGTGCCAGCAGTGAAGCGCTTCCGGGAGGTGAGCAGTTCTTC
many	NA	TRBV25-1	TRBJ2-5	CASSEPNLRTETQYF	TGTGCCAGCAGTGAGCCAAACCTTCGGACTGAGACCCAGTACTTC
many	TRBD2	TRBV7-9	TRBJ2-7	CASSSALAPEQYF	TGTGCCAGCAGCTCTGCACTAGCGCCCGAGCAGTACTTC
many	NA	TRBV5-1	TRBJ1-4	CASSRDSPLANEKLFF	TGCGCCAGCAGCCGAGACTCTCCCTTGGCTAATGAAAAACTGTTTTTT
few	TRBD1	TRBV6-5	TRBJ1-2	CASRESPGQGYGYTF	TGTGCCAGCAGGGAGAGTCCGGGACAGGGCTATGGCTACACCTTC
many	TRBD2	TRBV6-4	TRBJ2-3	CASSDGTSDTDTQYF	TGTGCCAGCAGTGACGGGACTAGCGACACAGATACGCAGTATTTT
NA	NA	TRBV12-3/TRBV12-4	TRBJ2-7	CASSSLGLYEQYF	TGTGCCAGCAGTTCACTTGGGTTATACGAGCAGTACTTC
many	NA	TRBV6-1	TRBJ1-1	CASMEPGRAPEAFF	TGTGCCAGCATGGAGCCTGGCAGGGCCCCTGAAGCTTTCTTT
many	TRBD1	TRBV5-1	TRBJ1-2	CASSPGQGYGYTF	TGCGCCAGCAGCCCGGGACAGGGCTATGGCTACACCTTC
many	NA	TRBV30	TRBJ2-1	CAWSVSLEIYNEQFF	TGTGCCTGGAGTGTTTCGCTAGAAATATACAATGAGCAGTTCTTC
many	NA	TRBV7-6	TRBJ2-7	CASSALDPGVYEQYF	TGTGCCAGCAGCGCACTAGATCCCGGGGTCTACGAGCAGTACTTC
few	TRBD2	TRBV29-1	TRBJ2-1	CSVGGLASYNEQFF	TGCAGCGTGGGGGGACTAGCATCCTACAATGAGCAGTTCTTC
NA	NA	TRBV4-3	TRBJ1-6	CASSQDRRYNSPLHF	TGCGCCAGCAGCCAAGACAGGAGATATAATTCACCCCTCCACTTT
few	NA	TRBV7-9	TRBJ1-1	CASSPDIAPGVEAFF	TGTGCCAGCAGCCCCGATATAGCACCGGGTGTCGAAGCTTTCTTT
many	NA	TRBV11-2	TRBJ2-5	CASSFAGLHGETQYF	TGTGCCAGCAGCTTCGCCGGGCTCCACGGAGAGACCCAGTACTTC
NA	TRBD1	TRBV2	TRBJ2-5	CASSESPDRADETQYF	TGTGCCAGCAGTGAATCCCCCGACAGGGCTGACGAGACCCAGTACTTC
NA	TRBD1	TRBV24-1	TRBJ2-2	CATSDPDRGTGELFF	TGTGCCACCAGTGACCCGGACAGGGGGACCGGGGAGCTGTTTTTT
many	NA	TRBV4-2	TRBJ1-2	CASSQNGGSNYGYTF	TGTGCCAGCAGCCAAAACGGGGGGTCGAACTATGGCTACACCTTC
many	TRBD1	TRBV4-1	TRBJ2-7	CASSQVWTGLSSYEQYF	TGCGCCAGCAGCCAAGTCTGGACAGGCCTGAGCTCCTACGAGCAGTACTTC
NA	NA	TRBV27	TRBJ1-1	CASSLSSRGLGGAFF	TGTGCCAGCAGTTTATCAAGTCGGGGATTAGGGGGGGCTTTCTTT
NA	TRBD2	TRBV18	TRBJ2-5	CASSRLAGGQETQYF	TGTGCCAGCTCACGACTAGCGGGGGGTCAAGAGACCCAGTACTTC
NA	TRBD2	TRBV10-3	TRBJ2-1	CAISGLAGGPRGAYNEQFF	TGTGCCATCAGTGGCCTAGCGGGAGGGCCGAGGGGAGCCTACAATGAGCAGTTCTTC
NA	NA	TRBV7-7	TRBJ2-3	CASSLGGGPTDTQYF	TGTGCCAGCAGCTTAGGAGGGGGGCCTACAGATACGCAGTATTTT